What follows are 3 T cell receptor beta chains derived from one specimen sequenced in a study of T cell responses to AZD1222 COVID-19 vaccine. Sequencing used immunoSEQ multiplex PCR; TCRdb keeps in-frame clones, though not all of them. This sample has 140,000 to 150,000 clones, with over 90% found just once. This material consisted of peripheral blood, taken on day 0 of AZD1222 vaccination. The origin of the receptors is an adult in good health.

V usage is TRBV10-1 and J usage is TRBJ1-1; 7 bases are shared with TRBD1. Germline V lookup: CDR1 WNHNN, CDR2 SYGVQD (reference sequence). The CDR3 covers 13 residues. The junction had 3 bases not matched to a gene; V was cut back by 6 bases and J by 2 bases. This CDR3 is CASRTGPNTEAFF. CDR3 coding DNA: TGCGCCAGCAGGACAGGGCCCAACACTGAAGCTTTCTTT.

This clone has a single count. The chain is built from TRBV6-5 and TRBJ2-5; no reliable D call. Germline V gives CDR1 MNHEY, CDR2 SVGAGI. The V gene lost 5 bases and the J gene lost 5 bases, with 12 bases spanning the gap. The CDR3 extends over 13 amino acids. Here the CDR3 reads CASSRTAQETQYF. The CDR3, as DNA: TGTGCCAGCAGTCGGACGGCTCAGGAGACCCAGTACTTC.

This chain uses TRBV12-3 or TRBV12-4 with TRBJ1-2, with a tentative D call TRBD1 (6 bases). V gave up 4 bases and J gave up 8 bases, with 14 bases separating them. The length of the CDR3 is 13 residues. The CDR3 reads CASSWQGGDGYTF. As DNA, the CDR3 is TGTGCCAGCAGTTGGCAAGGGGGGGACGGCTACACCTTC.